The 27 T cell receptor beta chains below come from one sample, sequenced in a study of PD-1 blockade in classical Hodgkin lymphoma (dated by TCRdb to the early 2020s). Library preparation was by the immunoSEQ multiplex PCR assay. TCRdb took this table from immuneACCESS and kept in-frame rearrangements with V and J called. Such tables lack part of the clones; where checked against another copy, unresolved V genes explain under half of the gap, and the rest is unexplained. Counted in this sample were 13,000 or so clones; around nine tenths of them appeared once. 20% of the sample comes from the top ten. The time point label for this specimen denotes: cycle 1 day 1 (C1D1), immediately before nivolumab initiation. Every trial patient had relapsed following autologous stem cell transplantation, and prior brentuximab vedotin exposure was what differed among cohorts A, B and C. The material sequenced was peripheral blood mononuclear cells (PBMCs), taken at baseline. The receptor source for this set is a human donor with classical Hodgkin lymphoma.

This chain joins TRBV27 and TRBJ2-1; D may be TRBD1 or TRBD2 (5 bases each). With 4 bases removed from V and 4 bases from J, the gap between germline ends came to 11 bases. The germline V gene has CDR1 MNHEY and CDR2 SMNVEV (reference sequence). The CDR3 length is 14 residues. In DNA form, the CDR3 reads TGTGCCAGCAGTTCCCAATGGGGGTACAATGAGCAGTTCTTC. Protein: CASSSQWGYNEQFF.

This chain links TRBV5-6 with TRBJ2-7; 7 bases are shared with TRBD1. V lost 5 bases and J lost 4; bases outside the gene matches: 9. There are 14 residues in the CDR3. CDR1 is SGHDT, CDR2 YYEEEE, per germline. CDR3 coding DNA: TGTGCCAGCAGTGGCGACAGGGCGGGTTACGAGCAGTACTTC. This gives the protein CASSGDRAGYEQYF.

The chain recombines TRBV9 with TRBJ1-1; weak D call: TRBD1 (6 bases). With 3 bases removed from V and 3 bases from J, the gap between germline ends came to 15 bases. The CDR3 runs to 15 residues. Germline lookup yields CDR1 SGDLS and CDR2 YYNGEE. This CDR3 reads CASSARDISYTEAFF. For the CDR3, the DNA is TGTGCCAGCAGCGCCCGGGACATTTCATACACTGAAGCTTTCTTT.

V is TRBV5-6 and J is TRBJ1-2; 9 bases map to TRBD1. Trimming at V came to 0 bases and at J to 6 bases, leaving 6 bases not matched to a gene. Per the germline V gene, CDR1 is SGHDT and CDR2 is YYEEEE. This CDR3 has 15 amino acids. CDR3 bases: TGTGCCAGCAGCTTGGACGGGACAGGGCGGAATGGCTACACCTTC. Translated: CASSLDGTGRNGYTF. The full variable domain, completed using reference TRBV5-6 and TRBJ1-2, is DAGVTQSPTHLIKTRGQQVTLRCSPKSGHDTVSWYQQALGQGPQFIFQYYEEEERQRGNFPDRFSGHQFPNYSSELNVNALLLGDSALYLCASSLDGTGRNGYTFGSGTRLTVV.

The chain links TRBV5-8 to TRBJ1-3; tentatively, D is TRBD1 (5 bases). This CDR3 is 17 amino acids long. The V end was cut by 0 bases, the J end by 0 bases, with 13 bases between. Germline V gene lookup returns CDR1 SGHTS and CDR2 YDEGEE. The CDR3: CASSLVRGGVSGNTIYF. CDR3 DNA sequence: TGTGCCAGCAGCTTGGTCCGTGGGGGGGTCTCTGGAAACACCATATATTTT.

This clone was recorded once. The chain recombines TRBV7-6 with TRBJ2-2; D is perhaps TRBD2 (7 bases). The CDR3 sequence is 14 residues long. Per the germline V gene, CDR1 is SGHVS and CDR2 is FNYEAQ. V was shortened by 2 bases and J by 4 bases, with 8 bases between the two germline ends. The CDR3 DNA is TGTGCCAGCAGCTTAAGGGGGGGCACCGGGGAGCTGTTTTTT. As protein: CASSLRGGTGELFF.

The chain employs TRBV16 and TRBJ2-5; TRBD1 or TRBD2 may be the D gene (5 bases each). Germline loops: CDR1 KGHSY, CDR2 FQNENV. V lost 6 bases and J lost 7, with 27 bases in between. CDR3 length equals 17 residues. The CDR3 DNA reads TGTGCCAGCAGGGAAGGGGAGATAAGGCGGAGAAGAAGGACCCAGTACTTC. It yields the protein CASREGEIRRRRRTQYF.

V is TRBV18 and J is TRBJ2-7; 8 bases line up with TRBD1. V shed 4 bases, J shed 7 bases, and the junction held 21 bases outside the gene matches. The CDR3 consists of 18 residues. Germline V CDR1 and CDR2: KGHSH, LQKENI. The CDR3 protein is CASSLGSFRDRLPREQYF. The DNA for the CDR3 is TGTGCCAGCTCACTTGGATCCTTCCGGGACAGGCTCCCGCGGGAGCAGTACTTC. Full variable domain (remainder filled in from reference TRBV18 and TRBJ2-7): NAGVMQNPRHLVRRRGQEARLRCSPMKGHSHVYWYRQLPEEGLKFMVYLQKENIIDESGMPKERFSAEFPKEGPSILRIQQVVRGDSAAYFCASSLGSFRDRLPREQYFGPGTRLTVT.

This clone was seen just once. The chain couples TRBV30 to TRBJ2-2; 13 bases map to TRBD2. V gave up 5 bases and J gave up 7 bases; unmatched junction bases: 10. The CDR3 runs to 16 residues. In germline, CDR1 is GTSNPN, CDR2 SVGIG (reference sequence). For the CDR3, the DNA is TGTGCCTGGGCCCTTGGACTAGCGGGAGTTATCGGGGAGCTGTTTTTT. It encodes CAWALGLAGVIGELFF. Looking up the rest from reference TRBV30 and TRBJ2-2 gives the full variable domain: SQTIHQWPATLVQPVGSPLSLECTVEGTSNPNLYWYRQAAGRGLQLLFYSVGIGQISSEVPQNLSASRPQDRQFILSSKKLLLSDSGFYLCAWALGLAGVIGELFFGEGSRLTVL.

CDR3: CASSYAVSRVNEKLFF. Written as DNA, the CDR3 is TGTGCCAGCAGTTACGCGGTCAGCAGGGTTAATGAAAAACTGTTTTTT. The chain couples TRBV6-5 to TRBJ1-4; D perhaps matches TRBD1 (5 bases). The CDR3 is made up of 16 amino acids. V lost 2 bases, J lost 4 bases, and 14 bases lay in between. CDR1 MNHEY and CDR2 SVGAGI come from the germline V gene.

V is TRBV7-9 and J is TRBJ2-2; D unclear. This CDR3 has 14 residues. V lost 1 base, J lost 0 bases, and 3 bases lay in between. Germline V lookup: CDR1 SEHNR, CDR2 FQNEAQ (reference sequence). CDR3 residues: CASSLGANTGELFF. CDR3 DNA sequence: TGTGCCAGCAGCTTAGGCGCGAACACCGGGGAGCTGTTTTTT.

V usage is TRBV6-5 and J usage is TRBJ2-5, with D perhaps matching TRBD2 (5 bases). CDR1 MNHEY and CDR2 SVGAGI come from the germline V gene. The CDR3 covers 12 residues. V was clipped by 8 bases and J by 7 bases, with 14 bases between them. The CDR3 DNA sequence: TGTGCCAGCCTTAGGCTGAGCGGGACCCAGTACTTC. Its protein is CASLRLSGTQYF.

This clone occurred once. This sequence joins TRBV11-2 and TRBJ2-3; D not resolved. CDR3 length: 11 residues. Trimming took off 3 bases at V and 15 bases at J, with 13 bases between the two ends. The germline gives CDR1 SGHAT, CDR2 FQNNGV. The CDR3: CASSLGFGHYF. CDR3 bases: TGTGCCAGCAGCTTGGGGTTCGGTCATTATTTT.

The V gene is TRBV18, the J gene TRBJ1-1; possible D gene TRBD1, 5 bases. Germline CDR1 is KGHSH and CDR2 is LQKENI. The V end was cut by 2 bases, the J end by 5 bases, with 9 bases between. The CDR3 length is 13 residues. This CDR3 is CASSPVGRTEAFF. CDR3 nucleotide sequence: TGTGCCAGCTCACCAGTGGGGCGTACTGAAGCTTTCTTT.

The chain couples TRBV7-6 to TRBJ2-1, with TRBD2 identical over 10 bases. The CDR3 contains 15 residues. The germline V gene encodes CDR1 SGHVS and CDR2 FNYEAQ. The junction had 5 bases not matched to a gene; V was cut back by 5 bases and J by 4 bases. The CDR3 reads CASSKLAGTYNEQFF. The DNA for the CDR3 is TGTGCCAGCAGCAAACTAGCGGGAACTTACAATGAGCAGTTCTTC.

The CDR3 DNA follows: TGTGCCAGCAGCTCCGGGACAGAAAGAGAGACCCAGTACTTC. This translates into CASSSGTERETQYF. The rearrangement joins TRBV7-9 to TRBJ2-5; 7 bases align to TRBD1. V dropped 4 bases and J dropped 4; count of bases not matched to a gene: 6. The CDR3 totals 14 residues. Per the germline V gene, CDR1 is SEHNR and CDR2 is FQNEAQ (reference sequence).

This chain connects TRBV7-9 to TRBJ1-3; no definite D call. This CDR3 has 14 residues. Per germline, CDR1 SEHNR and CDR2 FQNEAQ (reference sequence). V dropped 6 bases and J dropped 0 bases, with 9 bases sitting between them. Here the CDR3 DNA reads TGTGCCAGCAGAACGACGGGCTCTGGAAACACCATATATTTT. Translation gives CASRTTGSGNTIYF.

This clone was seen only a few times. This chain connects TRBV29-1 to TRBJ1-2; D is uncertain. The CDR3 has 11 residues. Trimming pared 6 bases from V and 4 bases from J, leaving 9 bases between. Germline CDR1 reads SQVTM; CDR2 reads ANQGSEA. The DNA of the CDR3 is TGCAGCGTGCAGAGGAGCTATGGCTACACCTTC. It specifies CSVQRSYGYTF.

V and J are TRBV30 and TRBJ1-2, with D possibly TRBD1 on 6 matching bases. This CDR3 contains 12 residues. CDR1 and CDR2 from the germline V gene are GTSNPN and SVGIG (reference sequence). V lost 3 bases and J lost 8, with 13 bases in between. CDR3 sequence (DNA): TGTGCCTGGAGAACAGGGTGGGAAGGCTACACCTTC. Translated: CAWRTGWEGYTF.

The V and J genes are TRBV20-1 and TRBJ2-5; D gene uncertain. This CDR3 spans 11 amino acids. The V end lost 5 bases, the J end lost 1 base, and 5 bases lay between the germline ends. CDR1 is DFQATT and CDR2 is SNEGSKA in the germline V gene (reference sequence). The CDR3 DNA reads as TGCAGTGCTGGGCCCCAAGAGACCCAGTACTTC. Translated, it gives CSAGPQETQYF.

This clone is a singleton in its sample. The chain couples TRBV7-8 to TRBJ2-2, with 7 bases matching TRBD1. In germline, CDR1 is SGHVS, CDR2 FQNEAQ. CDR3 size: 13 residues. V dropped 5 bases and J dropped 7; count of bases not matched to a gene: 4. DNA of the CDR3: TGTGCCAGCAGCCCAAGACAGGGCGGGGAGCTGTTTTTT. Amino acid sequence: CASSPRQGGELFF.

V gene TRBV11-3 combines with J gene TRBJ2-1; D not certain. V lost 3 bases and J 1 base, leaving 4 bases between the germline ends. The CDR3 has 13 amino acids. CDR1 and CDR2 from the germline V gene are SGHNT and YENEEA. The CDR3 is CASSFMSYNEQFF. CDR3 bases: TGTGCCAGCAGCTTTATGTCCTACAATGAGCAGTTCTTC.

The chain carries TRBV5-1 and TRBJ2-1, with D unclear. Germline V gene lookup returns CDR1 SGHRS and CDR2 YFSETQ. V was shortened by 0 bases and J by 5 bases, with 6 bases between the two germline ends. The CDR3 runs 13 residues. In DNA, the CDR3 is TGCGCCAGCAGCTTGGGCCTTCACAATGAGCAGTTCTTC. As protein: CASSLGLHNEQFF.

The gene calls are TRBV12-1 and TRBJ1-4. TRBV12-1 is annotated as a pseudogene. This CDR3 is built from 16 residues. The DNA of the CDR3 is TGTGCCAGCAGCAAACCTGGGAGTGGGAAAAATGAAAAACTGTTTTTT. Its protein is CASSKPGSGKNEKLFF.

The chain joins TRBV29-1 to TRBJ2-1; 7 bases are a match to TRBD1. The germline V gene encodes CDR1 SQVTM and CDR2 ANQGSEA. The trim removed 7 bases at V and 5 bases at J, leaving 11 bases unmatched. The CDR3 runs to 14 residues. The CDR3 spells CSGWTGTVHNEQFF. The CDR3 DNA is TGCAGCGGATGGACCGGGACAGTCCACAATGAGCAGTTCTTC.

The genes are TRBV27 and TRBJ2-7; D possibly matches TRBD1 or TRBD2 (5 bases each). The CDR3 has 12 amino acids. Germline V gives CDR1 MNHEY, CDR2 SMNVEV (reference sequence). The V end was cut by 6 bases, the J end by 5 bases, with 11 bases between. The CDR3 is CASRARGHEQYF. CDR3 nucleotide sequence: TGTGCCAGCAGAGCCCGGGGCCACGAGCAGTACTTC.

This clone was observed a handful of times. One end of the junction varies from germline; a read error may be responsible. The same CDR3 arises from other DNA sequences in this sample as well. V gene TRBV28 combines with J gene TRBJ2-7; the match to TRBD2 covers 16 bases. This CDR3 is built from 16 residues. Germline V gene data show CDR1 as MDHEN and CDR2 as SYDVKM. The CDR3 DNA sequence: TGTGCCCGCAGGGCTGGGACTAGCGGGGGGGCGGGCGAGCAGTACTTC. Translating it yields CARRAGTSGGAGEQYF.